The 25 T cell receptor beta chains reported below all come from one sample, sequenced in a study of blood T cell repertoires in COVID-19. Repertoires were generated with immunoSEQ multiplex PCR, while TCRdb's copy carries only in-frame clones and drops some. The sample shows under 300,000 clones, 81% of them seen only once. Sequenced material: peripheral blood. The receptor set was obtained from a woman aged 60-75 years with active or convalescent COVID-19.

The chain links TRBV15 to TRBJ2-3; the D is unclear. V lost 0 bases, J lost 4 bases, and 17 bases lay in between. Germline V gene lookup returns CDR1 LNHNV and CDR2 YYDKDF (reference sequence). The CDR3 length is 17 residues. CDR3 nucleotide sequence: TGTGCCACCAGCAGAGACCTCCCAAACCCGAGGTCAGATACGCAGTATTTT. Encoded protein: CATSRDLPNPRSDTQYF. The full variable domain, with the rest looked up from reference TRBV15 and TRBJ2-3, is DAMVIQNPRYQVTQFGKPVTLSCSQTLNHNVMYWYQQKSSQAPKLLFHYYDKDFNNEADTPDNFQSRRPNTSFCFLDIRSPGLGDTAMYLCATSRDLPNPRSDTQYFGPGTRLTVL.

This rearrangement joins TRBV3-1 (or the pseudogene TRBV3-2) to TRBJ2-3, with 10 bases lining up with TRBD2. This CDR3 comprises 17 residues. V lost 1 base, J lost 2 bases, and 6 bases stayed unmatched. Per the germline V gene, CDR1 is LGHDT and CDR2 is YNNKEL (reference sequence). CDR3 sequence reads: CASSQAGLAGVTDTQYF. CDR3 in DNA: TGTGCCAGCAGCCAAGCAGGTCTAGCGGGGGTCACAGATACGCAGTATTTT.

The chain employs TRBV9 and TRBJ2-1, with 11 bases lining up with TRBD2. There are 17 residues in the CDR3. V gave up 2 bases and J gave up 0 bases; unmatched junction bases: 4. The germline CDR1 and CDR2 sequences are SGDLS and YYNGEE. The CDR3, as DNA: TGTGCCAGCAGCGTGGGTAGCGGGGGGGCCTCCTACAATGAGCAGTTCTTC. Translation gives CASSVGSGGASYNEQFF.

This clone has just a few counts. This chain links TRBV2 with TRBJ1-6, with D perhaps TRBD1 (5 bases). V was cut by 6 bases and J by 2 bases, with 8 bases left in between. Per germline, CDR1 SNHLY and CDR2 FYNNEI. The CDR3 has 14 residues. The CDR3 loop reads CASSAGPYNSPLHF. DNA for the CDR3: TGTGCCAGCAGCGCAGGGCCCTATAATTCACCCCTCCACTTT. Together with reference TRBV2 and TRBJ1-6, the CDR3 gives the full variable domain: EPEVTQTPSHQVTQMGQEVILRCVPISNHLYFYWYRQILGQKVEFLVSFYNNEISEKSEIFDDQFSVERPDGSNFTLKIRSTKLEDSAMYFCASSAGPYNSPLHFGNGTRLTVT.

The chain uses TRBV10-3 and TRBJ1-6; tentative D call: TRBD1 (6 bases). CDR3 length: 18 residues. Germline-derived CDR1 and CDR2 are ENHRY and SYGVKD. V was cut by 0 bases and J by 3 bases, with 15 bases left in between. The CDR3 here is CAISESRGGTIYNSPLHF. The CDR3 nucleotides read TGTGCCATCAGTGAGTCGAGGGGTGGGACAATCTATAATTCACCCCTCCACTTT.

The chain links TRBV20-1 to TRBJ2-5; 10 bases line up with TRBD2. The CDR3 is made up of 15 amino acids. Germline lookup yields CDR1 DFQATT and CDR2 SNEGSKA (reference sequence). J was trimmed by 7 bases and V by 3 bases; bases with no gene match: 11. CDR3 DNA: TGCAGTGCTAGTCTTCGAAGCGGGGGGGCTCGGACCCAGTACTTC. This gives the protein CSASLRSGGARTQYF.

CDR3 sequence reads: CASSFGQLSYEQYF. CDR3 coding DNA: TGTGCCAGCAGCTTTGGACAGCTTTCCTACGAGCAGTACTTC. The rearrangement joins TRBV7-2 to TRBJ2-7, with D maybe TRBD1 (6 bases). Germline V gives CDR1 SGHTA, CDR2 FQGNSA. V gave up 3 bases and J gave up 1 base, with 10 bases separating them. The CDR3 is 14 amino acids.

V is TRBV6-5 and J is TRBJ2-2; 9 bases are a match to TRBD1. CDR3 length: 15 residues. Germline trimming cut 6 bases from V and 7 bases from J; bases unmatched to any gene: 9. Per the germline V gene, CDR1 is MNHEY and CDR2 is SVGAGI. CDR3 nucleotides: TGTGCCAGCAGGAGGACAGGGGAGGATTACGGGGAGCTGTTTTTT. Its protein product is CASRRTGEDYGELFF.

The chain joins TRBV15 to TRBJ1-2; D gene unclear. The germline V gene has CDR1 LNHNV and CDR2 YYDKDF (reference sequence). CDR3 size: 15 residues. Trimming pared 0 bases from V and 8 bases from J, leaving 16 bases between. CDR3 sequence (DNA): TGTGCCACCAGCAGAGATTATTCAATTGCGGGAGGCTACACCTTC. Translating gives CATSRDYSIAGGYTF.

This rearrangement joins TRBV15 to TRBJ2-6; D is undetermined. CDR1 LNHNV and CDR2 YYDKDF come from the germline V gene (reference sequence). The CDR3 extends over 14 amino acids. Trimming removed 4 bases from V and 0 bases from J, with 4 bases in between. The CDR3 coding sequence is TGTGCCACCAGCACGCGCTCTGGGGCCAACGTCCTGACTTTC. This translates into CATSTRSGANVLTF.

CDR3 DNA sequence: TGTGCCAGCAGTTACTCGTCGGGGATTGGCACAGATACGCAGTATTTT. Translated, it gives CASSYSSGIGTDTQYF. The chain uses TRBV6-5 and TRBJ2-3, with D perhaps matching TRBD2 (5 bases). This CDR3 is built from 16 residues. Trimming removed 0 bases at V and 1 base at J, with 11 bases between. Looked up from germline, CDR1 is MNHEY and CDR2 is SVGAGI.

The chain has TRBV3-1 (or the pseudogene TRBV3-2) and TRBJ1-2; 12 bases map to TRBD1. Losses at the gene ends were 4 bases for V and 3 bases for J; bases not matched to a gene: 6. CDR1 is LGHDT, CDR2 YNNKEL, per germline (reference sequence). The CDR3 is made up of 16 amino acids. CDR3: CASSPPGTGGYYGYTF. CDR3 coding DNA: TGTGCCAGCAGCCCCCCTGGGACAGGGGGCTACTATGGCTACACCTTC.

The J gene is TRBJ2-3, the V gene TRBV24-1; D not resolved. The length of the CDR3 is 12 residues. The V gene lost 0 bases and the J gene lost 5 bases, with 2 bases spanning the gap. Germline CDR1 is KGHDR and CDR2 is SFDVKD. The CDR3 DNA follows: TGTGCCACCAGTGATTTGCAAGATACGCAGTATTTT. Translation: CATSDLQDTQYF.

V usage is TRBV5-4 and J usage is TRBJ1-3; D is unclear. Germline values: CDR1 SGHNT, CDR2 YYREEE (reference sequence). Trimming stripped 4 bases from V and 2 bases from J, with 10 bases between. This CDR3 is 14 amino acids long. The DNA of the CDR3 is TGTGCCAGCAGCCTTAGTTTGCCTGGAAACACCATATATTTT. Amino acid sequence: CASSLSLPGNTIYF.

V and J are TRBV5-1 and TRBJ1-2; 7 bases match TRBD1. Looked up from germline, CDR1 is SGHRS and CDR2 is YFSETQ. CDR3 length equals 16 residues. The ends lost 4 bases at V and 2 bases at J; junction bases unmatched: 11. The chain's CDR3 is CASSGDRASINYGYTF. The CDR3 DNA follows: TGCGCCAGCAGCGGAGACAGGGCCAGCATCAACTATGGCTACACCTTC.

The chain joins TRBV28 to TRBJ1-2; TRBD1 matches at 9 bases. CDR1 is MDHEN, CDR2 SYDVKM, per germline. The CDR3 runs to 16 residues. With V trimmed by 6 bases and J by 4 bases, 12 bases remained unmatched. The CDR3 reads CASRGAGTGPPYGYTF. The DNA of the CDR3 is TGTGCCAGCAGGGGCGCCGGGACAGGGCCGCCCTATGGCTACACCTTC.

The J gene is TRBJ1-2, the V gene TRBV7-2; D unclear. CDR3 length: 13 amino acids. Between the trimmed V and J ends, which lost 5 bases and 4 bases, there was a span of 11 bases. Germline CDR1 and CDR2: SGHTA and FQGNSA. The CDR3 region is CASSVRRAYGYTF. The CDR3 nucleotides read TGTGCCAGCAGCGTTCGGAGGGCCTATGGCTACACCTTC.

V and J are TRBV7-9 and TRBJ2-7, with 7 bases lining up with TRBD1. The CDR3 spans 15 residues. The ends lost 1 base at V and 2 bases at J; junction bases unmatched: 5. Looked up from germline, CDR1 is SEHNR and CDR2 is FQNEAQ (reference sequence). The CDR3 nucleotides are TGTGCCAGCAGCTTAGAGGGACAGAGTACCTACGAGCAGTACTTC. The encoded protein is CASSLEGQSTYEQYF.

V is TRBV18 and J is TRBJ2-1, with 7 nucleotides matching TRBD1. The J segment lost 5 bases and the V segment lost 8 bases, leaving 6 bases of the junction unmatched. Germline values: CDR1 KGHSH, CDR2 LQKENI. This CDR3 has 13 amino acids. DNA of the CDR3: TGTGCCAGCGCCCCGGGACAGAACAATGAGCAGTTCTTC. Protein: CASAPGQNNEQFF. The entire variable domain, with the rest obtained from reference TRBV18 and TRBJ2-1, is as follows: NAGVMQNPRHLVRRRGQEARLRCSPMKGHSHVYWYRQLPEEGLKFMVYLQKENIIDESGMPKERFSAEFPKEGPSILRIQQVVRGDSAAYFCASAPGQNNEQFFGPGTRLTVL.

In its sample, this clone was seen a few times. The rearrangement links TRBV7-3 to TRBJ2-1; D not certain. This CDR3 is built from 16 residues. V shed 1 base and J shed 0 bases, with 10 bases lying between them. The V gene's germline CDR1 is SGHTA and CDR2 FQGTGA. CDR3 protein: CASSLKLTDSYNEQFF. CDR3 DNA: TGTGCCAGCAGCTTAAAACTTACCGACTCCTACAATGAGCAGTTCTTC.

The V and J genes are TRBV12-3 or TRBV12-4 and TRBJ2-1; tentatively, D is TRBD2 (5 bases). This CDR3 is 13 amino acids long. The V end lost 5 bases, the J end lost 12 bases, and 17 bases lay between the germline ends. The CDR3 sequence: CASSKDSGWGQFF. CDR3 coding DNA: TGTGCCAGCAGTAAGGACTCAGGTTGGGGGCAGTTCTTC.

The rearrangement links TRBV5-6 to TRBJ1-2; D is unclear. The CDR3 sequence is 14 residues long. Germline CDR1 is SGHDT and CDR2 is YYEEEE. The V and J ends lost 1 base and 2 bases respectively, with 9 bases between them. The CDR3 sequence is CASSLYRRNYGYTF. CDR3 nucleotides: TGTGCCAGCAGCTTGTACCGCAGGAACTATGGCTACACCTTC. The variable domain in full, completed from reference TRBV5-6 and TRBJ1-2, reads DAGVTQSPTHLIKTRGQQVTLRCSPKSGHDTVSWYQQALGQGPQFIFQYYEEEERQRGNFPDRFSGHQFPNYSSELNVNALLLGDSALYLCASSLYRRNYGYTFGSGTRLTVV.

The rearrangement links TRBV7-9 to TRBJ2-2; the match to TRBD1 covers 10 bases. CDR1 SEHNR and CDR2 FQNEAQ come from the germline V gene (reference sequence). Trimming at V came to 6 bases and at J to 4 bases, leaving 5 bases not matched to a gene. The CDR3 runs to 15 residues. DNA for the CDR3: TGTGCCAGCAGATTCGGACAGGGGGGCACCGGGGAGCTGTTTTTT. The encoded protein is CASRFGQGGTGELFF.

The chain joins TRBV3-1 (or the pseudogene TRBV3-2) to TRBJ1-1; 7 bases agree with TRBD1. The CDR3 sequence is 14 residues long. V trimming: 1 base; J trimming: 7 bases; junction bases outside the gene matches: 6. Germline CDR1 LGHDT, CDR2 YNNKEL (reference sequence). The CDR3 loop reads CASSQAGTEIEAFF. DNA of the CDR3: TGTGCCAGCAGCCAAGCCGGGACAGAAATTGAAGCTTTCTTT.

The genes are TRBV9 and TRBJ2-7; TRBD1 might be the D (5 bases). V was cut by 4 bases and J by 5 bases, with 13 bases left in between. Germline CDR1 SGDLS, CDR2 YYNGEE. This CDR3 is 13 amino acids long. The CDR3 DNA sequence: TGTGCCAGCAGCCTATCAGGGTCGAACGAGCAGTACTTC. It yields the protein CASSLSGSNEQYF.